Listed here is a single T cell receptor (beta chain). This specimen comes from a study of shared clonotypes between healthy human individuals. Study-level information: The donor pool was made up of two women and three men aged 18 to 49.

V dropped 2 bases and J dropped 3; count of bases not matched to a gene: 10. CDR3 length: 18 residues. Looked up from germline, CDR1 is SGHRS and CDR2 is YFSETQ. The donor population consisted of healthy HIV-negative adults with no recent acute infections or vaccinations. Deep-level assay runs were performed. Clones were sequenced by immunoSEQ multiplex PCR, and TCRdb holds only the in-frame ones, with some missing. The table records 400,000 to 500,000 clones, 76% of them present only once. This sequence originates from a middle-aged woman in good health. Some clones in this sample may be carry-over from other donors' samples. The rearrangement uses TRBV5-1 and TRBJ2-2; 10 positions match TRBD2. The sequenced material came from PBMCs. CDR3 nucleotides: TGCGCCAGCAGCTTTTTCTCTAGCGGGAGAATGTACACCGGGGAGCTGTTTTTT. Its protein product is CASSFFSSGRMYTGELFF.